This T cell receptor beta chain derives from a study of breast tumors, draining lymph nodes, adjacent tissues. This clonotype was seen many times. Its specificity is not known. Whole-study results and caveats: Tumor repertoires ranked between lymph nodes and nontumor tissue in diversity, with V and J gene preferences. Data only fit, rather than demonstrated, lymph node origin of most tumor T cells.

V gave up 1 base and J gave up 8 bases, with 11 bases separating them. The CDR3 consists of 12 residues. Germline V gene data show CDR1 as DFQATT and CDR2 as SNEGSKA (reference sequence). TCRdb processed the multiplex PCR reads anew with MiXCR; each CDR3 protein has one entry. This table holds 20,000 to 25,000 distinct CDR3 sequences, about two fifths found once. The rearrangement joins TRBV20-1 to TRBJ1-2; D possibly corresponds to TRBD1 (5 bases). What was sequenced was breast tumor tissue. This receptor was identified in a female donor with breast cancer. Some clones in this sample may be carry-over from other donors' samples. The CDR3 sequence is CSARAGRLGYTF. The CDR3 nucleotides read TGCAGTGCTAGAGCGGGGCGCCTGGGCTACACCTTC.